What follows describes a single TCR beta chain. The CDR3 runs to 13 residues. CDR1 SGHVS and CDR2 FQNEAQ come from the germline V gene. Trimming removed 2 bases from V and 0 bases from J, with 5 bases in between. The data belong to a study of CD8+CD57+ T cells in acquired aplastic anemia. TCR beta VDJ and CDR3 profiles were obtained from a genomic DNA template. TCRdb analysed the reads with MiXCR anew, one entry per CDR3 protein. Of 170,000 or so distinct CDR3 sequences in the sample, roughly 65% were seen once. Sequenced patients had shown CD8+CD57+ cell expansion by flow cytometry. The V call is TRBV7-8, the J call TRBJ2-7; D uncertain. This TCR was recovered from a human donor with aplastic anemia. Material: sorted CD4+, CD8+, or CD8+CD57+ T cells (not recorded which) from PBMCs. The CDR3 nucleotides are TGTGCCAGCAGCTTACTAGTCTCCTACGAGCAGTACTTC. Its translation: CASSLLVSYEQYF.